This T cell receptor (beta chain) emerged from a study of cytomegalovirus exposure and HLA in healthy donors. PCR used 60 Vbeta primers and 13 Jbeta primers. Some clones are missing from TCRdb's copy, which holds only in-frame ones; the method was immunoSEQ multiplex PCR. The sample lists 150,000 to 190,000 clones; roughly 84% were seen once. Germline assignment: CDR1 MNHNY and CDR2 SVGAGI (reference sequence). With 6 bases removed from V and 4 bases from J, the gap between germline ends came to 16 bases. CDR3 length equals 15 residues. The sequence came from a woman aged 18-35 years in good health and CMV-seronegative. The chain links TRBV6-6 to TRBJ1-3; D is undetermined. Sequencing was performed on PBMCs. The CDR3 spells CASRFPGSPGNTIYF. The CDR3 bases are TGTGCCAGCAGATTCCCCGGGAGCCCAGGAAACACCATATATTTT.